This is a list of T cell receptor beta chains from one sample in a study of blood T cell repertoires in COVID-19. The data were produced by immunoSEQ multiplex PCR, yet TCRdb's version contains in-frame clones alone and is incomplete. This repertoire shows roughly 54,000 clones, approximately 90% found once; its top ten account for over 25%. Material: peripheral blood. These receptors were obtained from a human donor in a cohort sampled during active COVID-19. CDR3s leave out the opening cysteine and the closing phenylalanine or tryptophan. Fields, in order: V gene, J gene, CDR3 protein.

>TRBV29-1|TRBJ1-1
SATQGAETEAF
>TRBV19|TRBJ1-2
ASSIPGGHGYT
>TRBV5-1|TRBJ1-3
ASSLIVQTGDSGNTIY
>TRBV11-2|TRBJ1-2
ASSRGGVSYGYT
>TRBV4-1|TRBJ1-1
ASSQARGMNTEAF
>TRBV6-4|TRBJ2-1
ASSHSGGAGDEQF
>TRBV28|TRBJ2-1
ASSNPLAGVYNEQF
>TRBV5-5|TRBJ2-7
ASSFTNRGGLGEQY
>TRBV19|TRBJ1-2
ASSINWDTSNYGYT
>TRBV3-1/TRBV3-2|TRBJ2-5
ASSQDSGGETQY
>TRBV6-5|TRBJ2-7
ASSYSWQGDEQY
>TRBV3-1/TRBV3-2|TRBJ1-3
ASSQSGQSGNTIY
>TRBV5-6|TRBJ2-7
ASSLAASGFYEQY
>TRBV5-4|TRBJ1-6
ASSLQGTNSPLH
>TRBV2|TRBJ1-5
ASSVGAGDNQPQH
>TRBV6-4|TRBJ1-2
ASSPDRVSYGYT
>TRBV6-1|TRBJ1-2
ASSEGGQGADGYT
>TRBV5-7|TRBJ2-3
ASSLGQGLADTQY
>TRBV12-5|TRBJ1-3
ASGLVGGYSGNTIY
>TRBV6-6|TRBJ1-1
ASSPRQGGEKGAF
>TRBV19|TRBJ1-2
ASSPGTGAGYT
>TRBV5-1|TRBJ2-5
ASRLTGTTQETQY
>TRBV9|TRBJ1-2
ASSVEGASSGYT
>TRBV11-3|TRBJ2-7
ASSLGTGDGDEQY
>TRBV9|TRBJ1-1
ASSYTDMNTEAF
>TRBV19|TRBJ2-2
ASTLQGSGELF
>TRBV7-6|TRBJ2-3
ASSHRLASDTQY
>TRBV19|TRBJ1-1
ASNRSPNTEAF
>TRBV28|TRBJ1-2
ASSSPGGNYGYT
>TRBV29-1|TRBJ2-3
SVEVSSTDTQY
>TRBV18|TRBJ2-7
ASSPPGQGTYEQY
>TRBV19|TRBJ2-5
ASTPGVGETQY
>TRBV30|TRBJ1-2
AWSVRVSNYGYT
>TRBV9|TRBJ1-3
ASSPGGDRFSGNTIY
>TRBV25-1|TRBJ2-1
ASTEAGLGEQF
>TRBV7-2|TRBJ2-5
ASSVSGAQETQY
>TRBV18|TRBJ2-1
ASSPREGTATNEQF
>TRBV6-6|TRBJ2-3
ASSPAGTSATDTQY
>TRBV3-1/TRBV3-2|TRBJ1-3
ASSQEGGDSGNTIY
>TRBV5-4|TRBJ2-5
ASSSPGEGETQY
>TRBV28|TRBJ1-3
ASRGPPGHYSGNTIY
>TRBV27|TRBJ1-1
ASSLSRLTIATGEAF
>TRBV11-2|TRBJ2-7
ASTWTASSYEQY